These 10 T cell receptor beta chains came from one sample sequenced in a study of cytomegalovirus exposure and HLA in healthy donors. The PCR employed 60 Vbeta primers together with 13 Jbeta primers. Generated by immunoSEQ multiplex PCR, the TCRdb table keeps only in-frame clones and is missing some. This repertoire shows 100,000 or so clones, about 70% found once; its top ten account for roughly an eighth. The sample was PBMCs. All receptors derive from a woman aged 40 to 50 in good health and CMV-seropositive.

J is TRBJ2-5 and V is TRBV25-1, with 9 nucleotides matching TRBD1. Unmatched junction bases numbered 2, after V lost 1 base and J lost 2 bases. The CDR3 runs 15 residues. CDR1 and CDR2 from the germline V gene are MGHDK and SYGVNS. The CDR3 region has the DNA TGTGCCAGCAGTGAATTAGGGACAGGGCAAGAGACCCAGTACTTC. The encoded protein is CASSELGTGQETQYF.

CDR3 in DNA: TGCGCCAGCAGCGGCCTTGACAGGGGGCGAAATATAGACTATGGCTACACCTTC. Protein product: CASSGLDRGRNIDYGYTF. This chain links TRBV4-1 with TRBJ1-2; 10 bases are a match to TRBD1. CDR1 is MGHRA and CDR2 is YSYEKL in the germline V gene. V was pared by 5 bases and J by 3 bases, with 15 bases of the junction left unmatched. The CDR3 loop spans 18 amino acids.

The sample holds a few counts of this clone. The chain recombines TRBV14 with TRBJ2-2; no clear D gene. This CDR3 has 16 amino acids. V lost 1 base to trimming and J lost 8 bases, with 17 bases between them. The germline gives CDR1 SGHDN, CDR2 FVKESK. The DNA for the CDR3 is TGTGCCAGCAGCCAAGCTGGGCGAGTAGGATGGGGGGAGCTGTTTTTT. Translating it yields CASSQAGRVGWGELFF.

V and J are TRBV5-4 and TRBJ2-4, with D possibly being TRBD1 (6 bases). Trimming took 2 bases from V and 8 from J, leaving 17 bases between them. Germline-derived CDR1 and CDR2 are SGHNT and YYREEE (reference sequence). This CDR3 contains 15 residues. CDR3 amino acids: CASSLEAGVSDIQYF. The DNA of the CDR3 is TGTGCCAGCAGCTTAGAGGCAGGGGTGTCAGACATTCAGTACTTC.

V usage is TRBV19 and J usage is TRBJ2-5, with a possible D match to TRBD1 (6 bases). Trimming pared 2 bases from V and 2 bases from J, leaving 15 bases between. The germline V gene has CDR1 LNHDA and CDR2 SQIVND (reference sequence). CDR3 length equals 16 residues. In DNA form, the CDR3 reads TGTGCCAGTAGTATATATGCCAGGGGCCAACAAGAGACCCAGTACTTC. Translating it yields CASSIYARGQQETQYF.

This rearrangement joins TRBV10-3 to TRBJ1-1; 7 positions match TRBD1. V dropped 0 bases and J dropped 7; count of bases not matched to a gene: 17. CDR1 is ENHRY and CDR2 is SYGVKD in the germline V gene. The CDR3 contains 18 residues. The CDR3 sequence: CAISESGQRTANTGEAFF. In DNA form, the CDR3 reads TGTGCCATCAGTGAGTCGGGACAGCGGACTGCCAACACTGGTGAAGCTTTCTTT.

The sample holds one count of this clone. The chain joins TRBV29-1 to TRBJ1-1; D ambiguous. This CDR3 contains 13 residues. V lost 7 bases to trimming and J lost 2 bases, with 14 bases between them. Germline V lookup: CDR1 SQVTM, CDR2 ANQGSEA. This CDR3 is CSAGSGRNTEAFF. The CDR3 DNA reads TGCAGCGCAGGAAGTGGCAGAAACACTGAAGCTTTCTTT.

The CDR3 loop is CASRWERGGGNEQFF. The CDR3 DNA sequence: TGTGCCAGCAGATGGGAAAGAGGGGGTGGCAATGAGCAGTTCTTC. The V call is TRBV5-8, the J call TRBJ2-1, with D possibly being TRBD1 (6 bases). The V end was cut by 5 bases, the J end by 6 bases, with 18 bases between. This CDR3 region has 15 residues. Germline assignment: CDR1 SGHTS and CDR2 YDEGEE.

The chain carries TRBV5-1 and TRBJ2-7, with TRBD1 identical over 7 bases. This CDR3 comprises 13 residues. The junction had 8 bases not matched to a gene; V was cut back by 4 bases and J by 7 bases. Germline V gene sequence: CDR1 SGHRS, CDR2 YFSETQ. CDR3 residues: CASSKGQPGEQYF. The CDR3 nucleotides read TGCGCCAGCAGCAAGGGACAGCCGGGAGAGCAGTACTTC.

The chain uses TRBV10-3 and TRBJ1-1, with D perhaps matching TRBD1 (6 bases). With 4 bases removed from V and 8 bases from J, the gap between germline ends came to 14 bases. CDR3 size: 13 residues. The germline gives CDR1 ENHRY, CDR2 SYGVKD. The CDR3 reads CAISVGGGPEAFF. CDR3 sequence (DNA): TGTGCCATCAGTGTCGGGGGGGGCCCAGAAGCTTTCTTT.